This T cell receptor (beta chain) was retrieved from a study of blood T cell repertoires in COVID-19. Study background: Whether acute or convalescent, the COVID-19 samples came from the United States, Italy and Spain. The cDNA or gDNA used as material had been derived from T cells, B-cell-depleted T cells, or PBMCs.

Original handling: Reference gene primer amplification gave nucleated cell count estimates. Using immunoSEQ multiplex PCR, the repertoire was profiled, and TCRdb retains in-frame clones only, with some absent. The DNA was the basis for D and trimming; V, J and clone size are from that table. The data hold more than 25,000 clones, with almost 85% observed a single time. This CDR3 is built from 18 residues. Germline lookup yields CDR1 SGHAT and CDR2 FQNNGV. Trimming took 6 bases from V and 0 from J; bases not matched to a gene: 12. The sequenced sample consisted of peripheral blood. The rearrangement uses TRBV11-2 and TRBJ2-5; 11 bases fit TRBD2. The sequence came from a man aged 55 to 70 with active COVID-19. The CDR3 DNA is TGTGCCAGCAGGGCCGGGACTAGCGGTTTTCAGTACCAAGAGACCCAGTACTTC. Protein: CASRAGTSGFQYQETQYF.